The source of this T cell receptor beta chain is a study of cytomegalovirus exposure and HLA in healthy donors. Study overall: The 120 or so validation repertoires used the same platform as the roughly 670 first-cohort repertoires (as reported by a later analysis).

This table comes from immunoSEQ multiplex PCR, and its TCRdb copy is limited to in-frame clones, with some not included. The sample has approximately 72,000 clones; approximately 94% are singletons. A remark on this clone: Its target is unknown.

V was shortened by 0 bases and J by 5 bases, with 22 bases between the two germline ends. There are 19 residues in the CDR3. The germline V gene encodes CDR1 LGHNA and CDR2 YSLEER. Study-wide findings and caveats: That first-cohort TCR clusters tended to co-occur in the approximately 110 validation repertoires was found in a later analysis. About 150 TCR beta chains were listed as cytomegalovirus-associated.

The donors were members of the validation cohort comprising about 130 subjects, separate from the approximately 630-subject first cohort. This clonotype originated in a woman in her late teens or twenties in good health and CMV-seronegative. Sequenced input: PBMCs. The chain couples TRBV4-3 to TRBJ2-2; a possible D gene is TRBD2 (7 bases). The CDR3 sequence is CASSQEGGHGFGLTGELFF. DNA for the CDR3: TGCGCCAGCAGCCAAGAGGGGGGGCACGGTTTTGGATTAACCGGGGAGCTGTTTTTT.